The T cell receptor (beta chain) described here comes from a study of blood T cell repertoires in COVID-19. About the research overall: Collection of acute and convalescent COVID-19 samples took place in the United States, Italy and Spain.

Original handling: Amplification of reference gene primers was used by the study to estimate nucleated cell counts. Repertoires were generated with immunoSEQ multiplex PCR, while TCRdb's copy carries only in-frame clones and drops some. V, J and clone size were drawn from that table, and D and trimming were deduced from the DNA. Of about 230,000 clones listed, approximately 83% are singletons. CDR1 is SGDLS and CDR2 is YYNGEE in the germline V gene. V was shortened by 3 bases and J by 1 base, with 13 bases between the two germline ends. This CDR3 is built from 16 residues. Sample: peripheral blood. This sequence was found in a man aged 35 to 55 with acute or convalescent COVID-19. The J gene is TRBJ2-2, the V gene TRBV9, with D perhaps TRBD1 (6 bases). The CDR3 protein is CASSGAGTMNTGELFF. DNA for the CDR3: TGTGCCAGCAGCGGAGCCGGGACAATGAACACCGGGGAGCTGTTTTTT. The variable domain in full, completed from reference TRBV9 and TRBJ2-2, reads DSGVTQTPKHLITATGQRVTLRCSPRSGDLSVYWYQQSLDQGLQFLIQYYNGEERAKGNILERFSAQQFPDLHSELNLSSLELGDSALYFCASSGAGTMNTGELFFGEGSRLTVL.